Each of the 20 T cell receptor beta chains below was sequenced from the same sample in a study of synovial regulatory T cells in juvenile arthritis. Generated by immunoSEQ multiplex PCR, the TCRdb table keeps only in-frame clones and is missing some. The listing contains 9,000 to 10,000 clones. Source material: Treg cells from blood. The subset: remaining (HLA-DR-negative) circulating blood Treg cells. The source of these receptors is a donor younger than 30 with juvenile idiopathic arthritis.

The chain joins TRBV4-1 to TRBJ2-1. This CDR3 has 16 residues. No coding sequence is recorded. Germline V gene lookup returns CDR1 MGHRA and CDR2 YSYEKL. The CDR3 is CASSQEAYRGHNEQFF.

The chain uses TRBV19 and TRBJ2-2. CDR1 and CDR2 (germline): LNHDA, SQIVND (reference sequence). The CDR3 loop spans 15 amino acids. The protein alone is recorded here. Here the CDR3 reads CASATGRKGTGELFF.

V is TRBV5-1 and J is TRBJ1-2; TCRdb proposes TRBD1, but this gene call is untestable without DNA. The V gene's germline CDR1 is SGHRS and CDR2 YFSETQ. The CDR3 has 15 amino acids. No DNA is given. CDR3 region: CASSLGWGLNYGYTF. Looking up the rest from reference TRBV5-1 and TRBJ1-2 gives the full variable domain: KAGVTQTPRYLIKTRGQQVTLSCSPISGHRSVSWYQQTPGQGLQFLFEYFSETQRNKGNFPGRFSGRQFSNSRSEMNVSTLELGDSALYLCASSLGWGLNYGYTFGSGTRLTVV.

The chain couples TRBV6-5 to TRBJ2-7; TCRdb's D gene call, TRBD2, goes unchecked for lack of DNA. CDR3 length equals 14 residues. Only the protein is on record. CDR1 is MNHEY, CDR2 SVGAGI, per germline. The CDR3 protein is CASSLLADTYEQYF.

The chain links TRBV27 to TRBJ2-7; TCRdb outputs TRBD1, but without DNA this stays unchecked. The germline V gene has CDR1 MNHEY and CDR2 SMNVEV (reference sequence). The CDR3 sequence is 14 residues long. Only the protein is available. CDR3 amino acids: CASSFLQGVYEQYF.

The chain joins TRBV15 to TRBJ1-5. The CDR3 is 14 amino acids. Only the protein is available. Germline V gives CDR1 LNHNV, CDR2 YYDKDF (reference sequence). The CDR3: CATSQISLYQPQHF. The complete variable domain, with remaining parts taken from reference TRBV15 and TRBJ1-5, reads DAMVIQNPRYQVTQFGKPVTLSCSQTLNHNVMYWYQQKSSQAPKLLFHYYDKDFNNEADTPDNFQSRRPNTSFCFLDIRSPGLGDTAMYLCATSQISLYQPQHFGDGTRLSIL.

The chain links TRBV6-6 to TRBJ1-2; TCRdb's D gene call, TRBD1, goes unchecked for lack of DNA. CDR1 and CDR2 (germline): MNHNY, SVGAGI (reference sequence). The CDR3 extends over 13 amino acids. No DNA sequence is on record. CDR3 sequence: CASSSTGNYGYTF.

The J gene is TRBJ1-4, the V gene TRBV7-8. CDR1 and CDR2 (germline): SGHVS, FQNEAQ. The CDR3 loop spans 17 amino acids. No nucleotide data were recorded. The CDR3 region is CASSSTLGPSSNEKLFF.

The CDR3 sequence: CATSRGGGESEQYF. The chain has TRBV15 and TRBJ2-7; TCRdb reports TRBD1, a call that lacks DNA to check it against. CDR1 is LNHNV, CDR2 YYDKDF, per germline (reference sequence). CDR3 length: 14 amino acids. DNA for this receptor is not on file. The whole variable domain, remainder taken from reference TRBV15 and TRBJ2-7, is DAMVIQNPRYQVTQFGKPVTLSCSQTLNHNVMYWYQQKSSQAPKLLFHYYDKDFNNEADTPDNFQSRRPNTSFCFLDIRSPGLGDTAMYLCATSRGGGESEQYFGPGTRLTVT.

CDR3 in amino acids: CASSPGLAEGEQYF. The chain combines TRBV5-1 with TRBJ2-7. Germline V lookup: CDR1 SGHRS, CDR2 YFSETQ. The CDR3 covers 14 residues. The coding DNA is unavailable.

This chain links TRBV7-7 with TRBJ2-7; TCRdb calls TRBD2, which cannot be checked without DNA. CDR1 is SSHAT, CDR2 FNYEAQ, per germline (reference sequence). CDR3 length equals 15 residues. No DNA sequence is on record. CDR3 region: CASSPAASGANEQYF.

The gene calls are TRBV5-1 and TRBJ2-1; absent DNA, TCRdb's TRBD2 call cannot be checked. The CDR3 sequence is 14 residues long. Only the protein is on record. CDR1 and CDR2 from the germline V gene are SGHRS and YFSETQ. The CDR3 reads CASSFQELEGEQFF.

J is TRBJ1-2 and V is TRBV11-2; the TCRdb D gene call, TRBD1, has no DNA to confirm it. Per germline, CDR1 SGHAT and CDR2 FQNNGV. The CDR3 extends over 14 amino acids. The nucleotide record is missing. The CDR3 spells CASSWTGGDYGYTF.

The rearrangement uses TRBV6-5 and TRBJ2-1; TCRdb gives TRBD2 as the D gene, but with no DNA this cannot be confirmed. Germline lookup yields CDR1 MNHEY and CDR2 SVGAGI. The CDR3 covers 16 residues. Only the protein is available. CDR3 amino acids: CASSSTSGWLYNEQFF.

The chain joins TRBV10-3 to TRBJ1-2. CDR3 size: 14 residues. The protein alone is recorded here. The germline CDR1 and CDR2 sequences are ENHRY and SYGVKD. CDR3 sequence: CAISGGVATYGYTF.

The chain couples TRBV7-8 to TRBJ1-1; TCRdb returns TRBD1, unconfirmable since there is no DNA. The CDR3 has 15 residues. No coding sequence is recorded. From germline, CDR1 is SGHVS and CDR2 FQNEAQ. The CDR3 is CASSLHRSPLTEAFF.

V usage is TRBV19 and J usage is TRBJ2-3; as DNA is missing, the TRBD2 call by TCRdb cannot be tested. The CDR3 has 16 residues. No DNA accompanies this entry. Per the germline V gene, CDR1 is LNHDA and CDR2 is SQIVND (reference sequence). The CDR3 protein is CASSNRTSGRRRTQYF.

The chain is built from TRBV4-2 and TRBJ2-7. The germline gives CDR1 LGHNA, CDR2 YNFKEQ. The CDR3 loop spans 16 amino acids. No DNA has been recorded. The CDR3: CASSQLGTEDAYEQYF.

This chain joins TRBV10-3 and TRBJ2-1; TCRdb's D call of TRBD1 is untestable without DNA. This CDR3 is 14 amino acids long. The protein alone is recorded here. CDR1 and CDR2 (germline): ENHRY, SYGVKD. CDR3 region: CATLLGTGGNEQFF.

Judged by frequency, this clone is medium-sized (0.01 to 0.1%). The rearrangement joins TRBV19 to TRBJ1-3. CDR1 and CDR2 from the germline V gene are LNHDA and SQIVND (reference sequence). The CDR3 runs 13 residues. There is no recorded DNA. The CDR3 sequence is CASRATSGNTIYF.